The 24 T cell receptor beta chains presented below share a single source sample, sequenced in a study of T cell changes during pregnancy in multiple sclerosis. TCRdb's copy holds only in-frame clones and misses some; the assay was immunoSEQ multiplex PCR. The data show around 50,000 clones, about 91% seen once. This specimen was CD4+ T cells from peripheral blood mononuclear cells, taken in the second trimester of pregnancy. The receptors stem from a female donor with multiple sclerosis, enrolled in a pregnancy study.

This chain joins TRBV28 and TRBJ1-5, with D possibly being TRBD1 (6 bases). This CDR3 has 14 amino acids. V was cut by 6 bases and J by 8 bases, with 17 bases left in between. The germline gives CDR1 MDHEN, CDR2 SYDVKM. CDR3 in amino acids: CASRGGGGTEPQHF. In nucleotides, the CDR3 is TGTGCCAGCAGGGGTGGGGGGGGCACGGAGCCCCAGCATTTT.

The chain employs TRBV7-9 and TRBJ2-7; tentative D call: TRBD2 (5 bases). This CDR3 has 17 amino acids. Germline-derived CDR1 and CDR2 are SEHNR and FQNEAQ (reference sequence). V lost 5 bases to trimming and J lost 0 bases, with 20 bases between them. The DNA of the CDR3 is TGTGCCAGCAGCAGTGGCCCCGGGAACCCCCTCTCCTACGAGCAGTACTTC. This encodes CASSSGPGNPLSYEQYF.

The CDR3 loop reads CASSLAGGGIYEQYF. The CDR3, as DNA: TGTGCCAGCAGCTTAGCAGGGGGCGGTATATACGAGCAGTACTTC. The rearrangement uses TRBV7-9 and TRBJ2-7; 7 bases line up with TRBD1. Losses at the gene ends were 0 bases for V and 4 bases for J; bases not matched to a gene: 6. This CDR3 has 15 amino acids. CDR1 SEHNR and CDR2 FQNEAQ come from the germline V gene (reference sequence). The full variable domain, its missing parts supplied by reference TRBV7-9 and TRBJ2-7, is DTGVSQNPRHKITKRGQNVTFRCDPISEHNRLYWYRQTLGQGPEFLTYFQNEAQLEKSRLLSDRFSAERPKGSFSTLEIQRTEQGDSAMYLCASSLAGGGIYEQYFGPGTRLTVT.

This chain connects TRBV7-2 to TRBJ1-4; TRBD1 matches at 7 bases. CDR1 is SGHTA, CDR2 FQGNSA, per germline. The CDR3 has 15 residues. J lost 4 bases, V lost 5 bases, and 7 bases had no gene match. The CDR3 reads CASSPVDRFNEKLFF. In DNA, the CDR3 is TGTGCCAGCAGCCCGGTGGACAGGTTTAATGAAAAACTGTTTTTT.

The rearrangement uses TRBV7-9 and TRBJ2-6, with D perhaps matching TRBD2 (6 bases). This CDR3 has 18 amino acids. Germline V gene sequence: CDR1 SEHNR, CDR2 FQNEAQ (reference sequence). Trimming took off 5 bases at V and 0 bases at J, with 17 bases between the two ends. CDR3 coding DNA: TGTGCCAGCAGCCCACGCCGGGGGAGTAGCTCTGGGGCCAACGTCCTGACTTTC. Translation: CASSPRRGSSSGANVLTF.

CDR3 in DNA: TGTGCCAGTAGTATGAGGGGGAGCGGCTCTGAAGCTTTCTTT. Its protein product is CASSMRGSGSEAFF. The chain links TRBV19 to TRBJ1-1, with D possibly being TRBD1 (6 bases). From germline, CDR1 is LNHDA and CDR2 SQIVND (reference sequence). The V gene lost 3 bases and the J gene lost 6 bases, with 14 bases spanning the gap. The CDR3 loop spans 14 amino acids.

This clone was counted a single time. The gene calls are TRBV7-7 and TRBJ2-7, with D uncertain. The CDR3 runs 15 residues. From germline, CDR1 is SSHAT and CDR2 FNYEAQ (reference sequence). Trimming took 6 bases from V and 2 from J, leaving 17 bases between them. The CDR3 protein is CASSPILTGTYEQYF. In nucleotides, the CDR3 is TGTGCCAGCAGTCCTATACTGACGGGTACCTACGAGCAGTACTTC. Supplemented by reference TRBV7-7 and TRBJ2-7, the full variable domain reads GAGVSQSPRYKVTKRGQDVTLRCDPISSHATLYWYQQALGQGPEFLTYFNYEAQPDKSGLPSDRFSAERPEGSISTLTIQRTEQRDSAMYRCASSPILTGTYEQYFGPGTRLTVT.

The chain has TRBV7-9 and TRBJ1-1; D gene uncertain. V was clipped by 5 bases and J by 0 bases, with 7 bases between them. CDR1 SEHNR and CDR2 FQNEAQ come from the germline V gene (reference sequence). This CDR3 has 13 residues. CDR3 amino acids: CASSQILNTEAFF. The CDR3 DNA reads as TGTGCCAGCAGCCAGATATTGAACACTGAAGCTTTCTTT.

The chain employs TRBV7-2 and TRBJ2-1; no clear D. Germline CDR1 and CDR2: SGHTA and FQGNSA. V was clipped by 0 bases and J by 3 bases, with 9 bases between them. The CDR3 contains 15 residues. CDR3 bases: TGTGCCAGCAGCTTAGCGCGGCAGTTCTACAATGAGCAGTTCTTC. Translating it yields CASSLARQFYNEQFF.

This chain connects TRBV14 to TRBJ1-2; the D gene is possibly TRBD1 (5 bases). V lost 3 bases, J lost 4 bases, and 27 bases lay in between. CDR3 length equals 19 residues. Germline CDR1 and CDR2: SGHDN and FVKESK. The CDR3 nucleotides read TGTGCCAGCAGCCATAGCCCGACAGAGCCTCAGTCCCTTGCCTATGGCTACACCTTC. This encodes CASSHSPTEPQSLAYGYTF. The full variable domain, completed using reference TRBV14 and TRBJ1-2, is EAGVTQFPSHSVIEKGQTVTLRCDPISGHDNLYWYRRVMGKEIKFLLHFVKESKQDESGMPNNRFLAERTGGTYSTLKVQPAELEDSGVYFCASSHSPTEPQSLAYGYTFGSGTRLTVV.

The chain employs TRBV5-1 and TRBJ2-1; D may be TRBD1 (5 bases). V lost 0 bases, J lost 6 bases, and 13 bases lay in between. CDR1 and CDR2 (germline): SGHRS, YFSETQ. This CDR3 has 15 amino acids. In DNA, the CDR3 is TGCGCCAGCAGCTTGGGGCAGCTCCAGGGCAATGAGCAGTTCTTC. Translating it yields CASSLGQLQGNEQFF.

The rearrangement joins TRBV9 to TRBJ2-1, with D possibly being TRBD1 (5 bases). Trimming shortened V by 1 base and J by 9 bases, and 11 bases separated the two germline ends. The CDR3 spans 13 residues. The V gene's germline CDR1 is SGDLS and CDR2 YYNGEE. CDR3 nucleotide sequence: TGTGCCAGCAGCGTAACGACAGTCGGTGAGCAGTTCTTC. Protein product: CASSVTTVGEQFF.

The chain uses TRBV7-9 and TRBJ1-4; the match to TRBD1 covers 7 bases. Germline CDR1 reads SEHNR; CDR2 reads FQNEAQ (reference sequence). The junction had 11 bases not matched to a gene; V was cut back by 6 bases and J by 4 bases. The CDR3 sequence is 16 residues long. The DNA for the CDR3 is TGTGCCAGCAGTCGTCCGGGACAGAAGTTTAATGAAAAACTGTTTTTT. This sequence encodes CASSRPGQKFNEKLFF.

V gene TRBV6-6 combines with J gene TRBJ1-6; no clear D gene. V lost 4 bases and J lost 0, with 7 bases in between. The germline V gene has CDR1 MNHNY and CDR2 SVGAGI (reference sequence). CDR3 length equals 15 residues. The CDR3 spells CASSSGSSYNSPLHF. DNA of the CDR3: TGTGCCAGCAGTTCCGGGAGCTCCTATAATTCACCCCTCCACTTT.

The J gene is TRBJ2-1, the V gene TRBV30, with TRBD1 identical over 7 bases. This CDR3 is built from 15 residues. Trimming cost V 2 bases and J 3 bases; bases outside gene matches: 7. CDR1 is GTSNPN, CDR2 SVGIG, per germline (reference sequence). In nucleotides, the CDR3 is TGTGCCTGGAGTCCTCGGACAGGCTTCTACAATGAGCAGTTCTTC. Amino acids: CAWSPRTGFYNEQFF.

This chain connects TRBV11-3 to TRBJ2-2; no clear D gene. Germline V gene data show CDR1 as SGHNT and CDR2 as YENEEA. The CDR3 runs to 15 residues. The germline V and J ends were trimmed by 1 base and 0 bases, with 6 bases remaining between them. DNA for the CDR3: TGTGCCAGCAGCTTAGGGCCAGCGAACACCGGGGAGCTGTTTTTT. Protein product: CASSLGPANTGELFF.

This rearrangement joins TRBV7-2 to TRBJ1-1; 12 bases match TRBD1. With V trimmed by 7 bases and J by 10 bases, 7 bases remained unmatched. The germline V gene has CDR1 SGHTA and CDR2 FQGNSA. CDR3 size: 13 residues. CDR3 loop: CASTPGQGARAFF. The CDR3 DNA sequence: TGTGCCAGCACCCCGGGACAGGGGGCGCGAGCTTTCTTT.

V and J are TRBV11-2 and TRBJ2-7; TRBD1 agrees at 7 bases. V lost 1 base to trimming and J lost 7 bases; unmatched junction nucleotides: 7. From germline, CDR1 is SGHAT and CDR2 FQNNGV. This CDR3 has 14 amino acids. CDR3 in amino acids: CASSLGQGLGEQYF. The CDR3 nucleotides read TGTGCCAGCAGCTTAGGACAGGGATTAGGGGAGCAGTACTTC.

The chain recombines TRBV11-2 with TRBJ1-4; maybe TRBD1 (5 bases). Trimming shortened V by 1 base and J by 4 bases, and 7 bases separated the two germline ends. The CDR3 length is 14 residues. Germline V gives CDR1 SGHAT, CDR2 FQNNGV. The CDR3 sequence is CASSLGGDNEKLFF. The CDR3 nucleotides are TGTGCCAGCAGCTTAGGGGGGGATAATGAAAAACTGTTTTTT.

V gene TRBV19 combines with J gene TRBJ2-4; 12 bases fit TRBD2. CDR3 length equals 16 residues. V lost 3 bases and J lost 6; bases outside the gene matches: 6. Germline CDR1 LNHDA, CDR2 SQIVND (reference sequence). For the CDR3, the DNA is TGTGCCAGTAGTATGCTAGCGGGGGGGGTAAGAAACATTCAGTACTTC. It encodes CASSMLAGGVRNIQYF.

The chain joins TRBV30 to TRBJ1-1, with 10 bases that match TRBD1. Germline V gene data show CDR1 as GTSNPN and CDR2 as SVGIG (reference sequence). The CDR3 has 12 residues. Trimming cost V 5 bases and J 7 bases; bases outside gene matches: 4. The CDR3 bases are TGTGCCTGGGGACAGGGGGTTAATGAAGCTTTCTTT. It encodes CAWGQGVNEAFF. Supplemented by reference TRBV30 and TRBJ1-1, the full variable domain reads SQTIHQWPATLVQPVGSPLSLECTVEGTSNPNLYWYRQAAGRGLQLLFYSVGIGQISSEVPQNLSASRPQDRQFILSSKKLLLSDSGFYLCAWGQGVNEAFFGQGTRLTVV.

The CDR3 loop is CASRGLGLTEAFF. The CDR3 nucleotides are TGCGCCAGCAGGGGGCTGGGGCTCACTGAAGCTTTCTTT. The chain couples TRBV5-1 to TRBJ1-1, with D possibly matching TRBD1 (5 bases). V was cut by 5 bases and J by 4 bases, with 12 bases left in between. The CDR3 covers 13 residues. The V gene's germline CDR1 is SGHRS and CDR2 YFSETQ.

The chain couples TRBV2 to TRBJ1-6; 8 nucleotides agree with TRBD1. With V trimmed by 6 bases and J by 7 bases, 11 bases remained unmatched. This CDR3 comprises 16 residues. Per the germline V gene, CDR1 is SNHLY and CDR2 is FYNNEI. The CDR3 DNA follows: TGTGCCAGCAGCCTACAGCACAGGGGGGGGAATTCACCCCTCCACTTT. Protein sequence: CASSLQHRGGNSPLHF.

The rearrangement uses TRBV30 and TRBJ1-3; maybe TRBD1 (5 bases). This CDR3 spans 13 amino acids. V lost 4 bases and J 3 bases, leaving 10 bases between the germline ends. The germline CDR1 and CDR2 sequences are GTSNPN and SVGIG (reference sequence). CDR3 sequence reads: CAWNWGVGNTIYF. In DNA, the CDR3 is TGTGCCTGGAATTGGGGGGTTGGAAACACCATATATTTT.